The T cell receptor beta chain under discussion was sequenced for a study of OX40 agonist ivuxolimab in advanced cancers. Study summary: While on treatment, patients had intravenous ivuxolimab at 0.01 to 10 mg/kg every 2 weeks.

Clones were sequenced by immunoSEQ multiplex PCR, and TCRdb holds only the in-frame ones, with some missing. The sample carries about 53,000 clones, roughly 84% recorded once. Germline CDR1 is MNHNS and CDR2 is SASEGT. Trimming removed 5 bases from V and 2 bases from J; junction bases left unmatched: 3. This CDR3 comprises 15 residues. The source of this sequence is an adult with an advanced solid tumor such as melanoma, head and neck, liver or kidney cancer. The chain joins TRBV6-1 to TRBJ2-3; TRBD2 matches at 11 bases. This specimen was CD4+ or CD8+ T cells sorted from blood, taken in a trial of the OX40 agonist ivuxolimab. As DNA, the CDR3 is TGTGCCAGCAGTCCACTAGCGGGAGACACAGATACGCAGTATTTT. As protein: CASSPLAGDTDTQYF.